Each of the 5 T cell receptor beta chains below was sequenced from the same sample in a study of blood T cell repertoires in COVID-19 (TCRdb year 2020). The protocol used for the library was the immunoSEQ multiplex PCR assay. As stored in TCRdb, this immuneACCESS dataset retains in-frame rearrangements with V and J assigned. A fraction of the clones does not appear; measured against another copy, unresolved V genes explain less than half of the discrepancy, and the remainder lacks a known reason. This sample has over 450,000 clones in its table, and approximately 88% of those were observed once. The ten largest clones add up to about 8.2% of the sample. The source material was peripheral blood. The origin of the receptors is a woman aged 50 to 60 with COVID-19, enrolled during active disease.

The DNA of the CDR3 is TGTGCCAGCAGCACGACAGGGTTCAATCAGCCCCAGCATTTT. It is translated as CASSTTGFNQPQHF. The chain employs TRBV6-2 or TRBV6-3 and TRBJ1-5; TRBD1 matches 7 bases. V lost 6 bases, J lost 3 bases, and 5 bases stayed unmatched. Per germline, CDR1 MNHEY and CDR2 SVGEGT. There are 14 residues in the CDR3.

This rearrangement joins TRBV5-1 to TRBJ2-4; TRBD1 aligns across 9 bases. This CDR3 spans 15 amino acids. CDR1 SGHRS and CDR2 YFSETQ come from the germline V gene. The J segment lost 7 bases and the V segment lost 4 bases, leaving 9 bases of the junction unmatched. This CDR3 reads CASSPGTGSQNIQYF. The CDR3 coding sequence is TGCGCCAGCAGCCCCGGGACAGGGTCACAGAACATTCAGTACTTC.

The V and J genes are TRBV6-2 or TRBV6-3 and TRBJ1-4; 7 bases align to TRBD1. V shed 4 bases, J shed 4 bases, and the junction held 9 bases outside the gene matches. The germline gives CDR1 MNHEY, CDR2 SVGEGT. The CDR3 is 16 amino acids. The CDR3 protein is CASSLEGGNGNEKLFF. The CDR3 DNA reads as TGTGCCAGCAGTTTAGAAGGGGGCAACGGTAATGAAAAACTGTTTTTT.

This sequence joins TRBV11-2 and TRBJ1-2; D is uncertain. V shed 4 bases and J shed 4 bases, with 16 bases lying between them. There are 15 residues in the CDR3. Per germline, CDR1 SGHAT and CDR2 FQNNGV. The CDR3 DNA sequence: TGTGCCAGCAGCTCTTCAGGTCCTCTACCCTATGGCTACACCTTC. Translation: CASSSSGPLPYGYTF.

The J gene is TRBJ1-2, the V gene TRBV7-7, with 7 nucleotides matching TRBD1. This CDR3 region has 15 residues. CDR1 and CDR2 (germline): SSHAT, FNYEAQ (reference sequence). The junction had 10 bases not matched to a gene; V was cut back by 1 base and J by 8 bases. The CDR3, as DNA: TGTGCCAGCAGCTTAGGGGACAGCTCACAAGGGGGCTACACCTTC. It yields the protein CASSLGDSSQGGYTF.